This TCR beta chain was documented in a study of blood T cell repertoires in COVID-19. In the study overall: Material from acute and convalescent COVID-19 was sourced from the United States, Italy and Spain. PBMCs, B-cell-depleted T cells, or T cells were the source of the cDNA or gDNA that made up the material.

In the source study's methods: Counts of nucleated cells, estimated from reference gene primer amplification, were obtained. The table came from immunoSEQ multiplex PCR; TCRdb's copy has only in-frame clones and leaves some out. V, J and clone size were drawn from that table, and D and trimming were deduced from the DNA. The table lists 180,000 or so clones, roughly 90% of them singletons. Germline V lookup: CDR1 SGHDT, CDR2 YYEEEE. The CDR3 length is 13 residues. The germline V and J ends were trimmed by 2 bases and 1 base, with 6 bases remaining between them. The chain has TRBV5-6 and TRBJ1-2; D remains unclear. This TCR was recovered from a man aged 18 to 29 with active or convalescent COVID-19. Input material: peripheral blood. The CDR3 here is CASSLVSNYGYTF. The CDR3 DNA is TGTGCCAGCAGCTTAGTCAGTAACTATGGCTACACCTTC.